This entry lists 5 T cell receptor beta chains sequenced from one sample in a study of response to subunit inactivated influenza vaccine. MiXCR, applied by TCRdb to the RT-PCR reads, yields one record per CDR3 protein. The table shows 500,000 to 650,000 distinct CDR3 sequences, with about 8% occurring only once. The specimen comprised PBMCs from blood, sampled roughly 24 months after vaccination. These receptors came from a man aged 50 to 69 who received an inactivated influenza vaccine.

This clonotype appeared many times. The genes are TRBV10-2 and TRBJ2-1; 7 positions agree with TRBD2. With 3 bases clipped from V and 4 bases from J, the junction kept 12 bases outside the gene matches. Germline V gene data show CDR1 as WSHSY and CDR2 as SAAADI. The CDR3 is 17 amino acids. The CDR3 loop is CASSDWGGETLYNEQFF. In nucleotides, the CDR3 is TGCGCCAGCAGTGATTGGGGGGGAGAGACCCTGTACAATGAGCAGTTCTTC.

This clonotype was counted between two and nine times. V is TRBV12-5 and J is TRBJ2-3, with D tentatively TRBD1 (6 bases). CDR3 length: 14 amino acids. V was shortened by 6 bases and J by 5 bases, with 15 bases between the two germline ends. Germline values: CDR1 LGHNT, CDR2 FRNRAP. The CDR3 spells CASGYGTRRDTQYF. The CDR3 DNA is TGTGCTAGTGGCTACGGGACAAGGAGAGATACGCAGTATTTT.

The CDR3 here is CASSQDRTSGKGIGETQYF. The CDR3 DNA is TGCGCCAGCAGCCAAGATAGGACTAGCGGGAAAGGGATCGGGGAGACCCAGTACTTC. J is TRBJ2-5 and V is TRBV4-3; 12 positions agree with TRBD2. Germline CDR1 is LGHNA and CDR2 is YSLEER. Losses at the gene ends were 0 bases for V and 5 bases for J; bases not matched to a gene: 13. The CDR3 spans 19 residues.

This clonotype was recorded a few times. The V and J genes are TRBV5-1 and TRBJ2-7; D uncertain. The V gene's germline CDR1 is SGHRS and CDR2 YFSETQ. With 3 bases removed from V and 6 bases from J, the gap between germline ends came to 16 bases. The CDR3 length is 14 residues. For the CDR3, the DNA is TGCGCCAGCAGCTGGACGTCTGACATTGCCGAGCAGTACTTC. This gives the protein CASSWTSDIAEQYF. Full variable domain (rest looked up from reference TRBV5-1 and TRBJ2-7): KAGVTQTPRYLIKTRGQQVTLSCSPISGHRSVSWYQQTPGQGLQFLFEYFSETQRNKGNFPGRFSGRQFSNSRSEMNVSTLELGDSALYLCASSWTSDIAEQYFGPGTRLTVT.

Remarks on this clonotype: A much larger clone differs by one base, so this may be a read error. CDR3 DNA: TGCAGTGCTAGGAGTTCCTACGAGCAGTGCTTC. It encodes CSARSSYEQCF. V and J are TRBV20-1 and TRBJ2-7, with no clear D. CDR1 and CDR2 from the germline V gene are DFQATT and SNEGSKA (reference sequence). CDR3 length: 11 amino acids.